What follows are 6 T cell receptor beta chains derived from one specimen sequenced in a study of breast tumors, draining lymph nodes, adjacent tissues. One entry per CDR3 protein results from TCRdb running MiXCR on the multiplex PCR reads. The sample has about 180,000 distinct CDR3 sequences, around 33% seen once. Breast cancer patients provided tissue from their axillary draining lymph nodes. Sequencing input: axillary lymph node tissue. These receptors were collected from a female donor with breast cancer. Some clones in this sample may be carry-over from other donors' samples.

This clonotype was recorded at least ten times. J is TRBJ2-1 and V is TRBV20-1; D might be TRBD1 (5 bases). The germline V gene encodes CDR1 DFQATT and CDR2 SNEGSKA (reference sequence). The CDR3 totals 13 residues. V lost 5 bases and J lost 3, with 11 bases in between. CDR3 sequence (DNA): TGCAGTGCTTGGGGCCATGACTACAATGAGCAGTTCTTC. Translated, it gives CSAWGHDYNEQFF.

In regard to this clonotype: This may be a read error, as it is one base from a much larger clone. CDR3 region: CANSPPDRGRTGYTF. The CDR3 DNA follows: TGTGCCAACAGCCCCCCAGACAGGGGTCGAACTGGCTACACCTTC. The V gene is TRBV11-2, the J gene TRBJ1-2, with 8 bases matching TRBD1. The CDR3 spans 15 residues. CDR1 and CDR2 from the germline V gene are SGHAT and FQNNGV. Filled out from reference TRBV11-2 and TRBJ1-2, the complete variable domain reads EAGVAQSPRYKIIEKRQSVAFWCNPISGHATLYWYQQILGQGPKLLIQFQNNGVVDDSQLPKDRFSAERLKGVDSTLKIQPAKLEDSAVYLCANSPPDRGRTGYTFGSGTRLTVV.

This clonotype was seen many times. J is TRBJ2-2 and V is TRBV5-1; 11 bases align to TRBD2. After removal of 1 base from V and 1 base from J, the junction contained 3 bases not matched to a gene. The length of the CDR3 is 17 residues. Germline V lookup: CDR1 SGHRS, CDR2 YFSETQ. In DNA, the CDR3 is TGCGCCAGCAGCTTGCAAACTAGCGGGGGGAACACCGGGGAGCTGTTTTTT. Protein sequence: CASSLQTSGGNTGELFF.

On this clonotype itself: A read error may explain this, as a much larger clone is one base away. This chain links TRBV7-8 with TRBJ2-1; D is perhaps TRBD2 (6 bases). There are 15 residues in the CDR3. V shed 8 bases and J shed 7 bases, with 21 bases lying between them. Germline CDR1 SGHVS, CDR2 FQNEAQ. In DNA form, the CDR3 reads TGTGCCAGCGCCCGCTTGCGGGGTGGGTCGAATGAGCAGTTCTTC. Translating it yields CASARLRGGSNEQFF. Full variable domain (missing parts from reference TRBV7-8 and TRBJ2-1): GAGVSQSPRYKVAKRGQDVALRCDPISGHVSLFWYQQALGQGPEFLTYFQNEAQLDKSGLPSDRFFAERPEGSVSTLKIQRTQQEDSAVYLCASARLRGGSNEQFFGPGTRLTVL.

This clonotype was found many times. This chain connects TRBV3-1 to TRBJ1-2, with D maybe TRBD1 (5 bases). V dropped 0 bases and J dropped 8 bases, with 7 bases sitting between them. The germline V gene encodes CDR1 LGHDT and CDR2 YNNKEL (reference sequence). The CDR3 covers 12 residues. The CDR3 bases are TGTGCCAGCAGCCAAGATCGGGGCGGCTACACCTTC. Translating gives CASSQDRGGYTF.

There are many counts of this clonotype. The chain joins TRBV4-1 to TRBJ2-3; D is undetermined. From germline, CDR1 is MGHRA and CDR2 YSYEKL. This CDR3 has 16 amino acids. Between the trimmed V and J ends, which lost 0 bases and 4 bases, there was a span of 14 bases. The CDR3 DNA follows: TGCGCCAGCAGCCAAGAGATAGGCCAAAGGCCAGATACGCAGTATTTT. Amino acids: CASSQEIGQRPDTQYF.